The clone carrying this T cell receptor (beta chain) showed up just a few times. Its antigen is still unknown. The method was immunoSEQ multiplex PCR; TCRdb's version includes in-frame clones alone and lacks a portion of them. Of about 91,000 clones in the sample, 84% are singletons; the top ten hold 1% to 1.3%. The entry originates in a study of OX40 agonist ivuxolimab in advanced cancers. Study-wide results and caveats: Among the lowest levels of clonal expansion were found in partial responders at 0.1-3.0 mg/kg.

The CDR3 runs 14 residues. Germline lookup yields CDR1 SGHTA and CDR2 FQGNSA. V shed 3 bases and J shed 6 bases, with 12 bases lying between them. This sample comprised CD4+ or CD8+ T cells sorted from blood, obtained in a trial of the OX40 agonist ivuxolimab. The sequence derives from an adult with an advanced solid tumor such as melanoma, head and neck, liver or kidney cancer. The chain carries TRBV7-2 and TRBJ1-5, with D tentatively TRBD1 (5 bases). The CDR3 bases are TGTGCCAGCAGCTTTGGGGCGGCATTTCAGCCCCAGCATTTT. As protein: CASSFGAAFQPQHF.